The 30 T cell receptor beta chains presented below share a single source sample, sequenced in a study of CD8 T cells in Susac syndrome. Random hexamers served to reverse transcribe about 0.45 to 1 ug RNA. TCRdb itself ran the immunoSEQ multiplex PCR reads through MiXCR, one entry per CDR3 protein. The table has 100,000 to 150,000 distinct CDR3 sequences, 85% to 95% seen once. Sequencing was carried out using CD8+ T cells from PBMCs. The receptors derive from a human donor with Susac syndrome.

The genes are TRBV4-1 and TRBJ2-5; D perhaps matches TRBD2 (7 bases). The CDR3 loop spans 16 amino acids. CDR1 is MGHRA, CDR2 YSYEKL, per germline. Deletions cut 1 base from V and 2 bases from J, with 14 bases between. The CDR3 is CASSQGWGGGQETQYF. DNA of the CDR3: TGCGCCAGCAGCCAAGGATGGGGGGGCGGGCAAGAGACCCAGTACTTC.

This chain joins TRBV6-5 and TRBJ1-2; D unresolved. In germline, CDR1 is MNHEY, CDR2 SVGAGI. CDR3 length equals 14 residues. The V end was cut by 7 bases, the J end by 6 bases, with 18 bases between. CDR3 in amino acids: CASKPDGWPNGYTF. CDR3 bases: TGTGCCAGCAAACCGGACGGCTGGCCTAATGGCTACACCTTC.

The chain recombines TRBV13 with TRBJ1-5; D possibly corresponds to TRBD1 (6 bases). The CDR3 extends over 15 amino acids. Germline CDR1 is PRHDT and CDR2 is FYEKMQ (reference sequence). With 3 bases removed from V and 2 bases from J, the gap between germline ends came to 11 bases. This CDR3 reads CASSFTGYGNQPQHF. CDR3 in DNA: TGTGCCAGCAGCTTTACAGGGTACGGCAATCAGCCCCAGCATTTT.

The chain recombines TRBV4-1 with TRBJ2-7; 8 nucleotides match TRBD2. The CDR3 sequence is 14 residues long. CDR1 is MGHRA and CDR2 is YSYEKL in the germline V gene. The V and J ends lost 1 base and 5 bases, in that order; junction bases with no gene match: 4. The CDR3: CASSQAGLDDEQYF. The CDR3 nucleotides are TGCGCCAGCAGCCAAGCGGGACTAGACGACGAGCAGTACTTC.

The CDR3 loop reads CSAVQMGENNSPLHF. CDR3 in DNA: TGCAGTGCGGTTCAAATGGGGGAGAATAATTCACCCCTCCACTTT. This chain connects TRBV20-1 to TRBJ1-6; a weak D match, TRBD1 (5 bases). The CDR3 totals 15 residues. The germline gives CDR1 DFQATT, CDR2 SNEGSKA (reference sequence). Trimming stripped 6 bases from V and 5 bases from J, with 17 bases between.

The chain carries TRBV10-3 and TRBJ2-7, with 9 nucleotides matching TRBD1. V lost 2 bases and J lost 4; bases outside the gene matches: 12. In germline, CDR1 is ENHRY, CDR2 SYGVKD. CDR3 length equals 17 residues. Written as DNA, the CDR3 is TGTGCCATCAGTGAGGGTTACCGGACAGGGGAAGAGTACGAGCAGTACTTC. Residues: CAISEGYRTGEEYEQYF.

In DNA form, the CDR3 reads TGCGCCAGCAGCCAAGGCGACAGGAACACCGGGGAGCTGTTTTTT. Its protein is CASSQGDRNTGELFF. This chain uses TRBV4-3 with TRBJ2-2; a possible D gene is TRBD1 (5 bases). Germline CDR1 is LGHNA and CDR2 is YSLEER. The CDR3 consists of 15 residues. With 1 base removed from V and 1 base from J, the gap between germline ends came to 7 bases.

This chain joins TRBV14 and TRBJ2-5; possibly TRBD1 for D (6 bases). Trimming removed 0 bases at V and 0 bases at J, with 11 bases between. Germline V gives CDR1 SGHDN, CDR2 FVKESK. The length of the CDR3 is 16 residues. CDR3 sequence (DNA): TGTGCCAGCAGCCAAGAACAGGGAGTCTACCAAGAGACCCAGTACTTC. This sequence encodes CASSQEQGVYQETQYF.

V gene TRBV2 combines with J gene TRBJ2-1; 7 bases line up with TRBD2. This CDR3 spans 14 amino acids. Germline V gene lookup returns CDR1 SNHLY and CDR2 FYNNEI. V was pared by 3 bases and J by 3 bases, with 2 bases of the junction left unmatched. The CDR3 protein is CASSEGGSYNEQFF. The CDR3 DNA reads TGTGCCAGCAGTGAGGGAGGGAGCTACAATGAGCAGTTCTTC.

The chain employs TRBV6-5 and TRBJ1-1; no firm D call. V gave up 4 bases and J gave up 8 bases, with 11 bases separating them. Germline loops: CDR1 MNHEY, CDR2 SVGAGI. This CDR3 contains 12 residues. CDR3 region: CASSSPPGEAFF. Here the CDR3 DNA reads TGTGCCAGCAGTTCCCCCCCCGGGGAAGCTTTCTTT.

This chain links TRBV29-1 with TRBJ2-7, with 8 bases identical to TRBD1. The CDR3 loop spans 12 amino acids. J gave up 2 bases and V 7 bases, and 4 bases lay outside the gene matches. Germline V lookup: CDR1 SQVTM, CDR2 ANQGSEA. The DNA for the CDR3 is TGCAGCGGAGGGACAGGTCCCTACGAGCAGTACTTC. As protein: CSGGTGPYEQYF.

The CDR3 coding sequence is TGTGCCAGCAGCGCCTTCTCCACAGATACGCAGTATTTT. Translation gives CASSAFSTDTQYF. The rearrangement joins TRBV9 to TRBJ2-3; D is undetermined. Trimming left V 3 bases short and J 2 bases short, with 7 bases between. The germline V gene encodes CDR1 SGDLS and CDR2 YYNGEE. The CDR3 is 13 amino acids. The variable domain in full, completed from reference TRBV9 and TRBJ2-3, reads DSGVTQTPKHLITATGQRVTLRCSPRSGDLSVYWYQQSLDQGLQFLIQYYNGEERAKGNILERFSAQQFPDLHSELNLSSLELGDSALYFCASSAFSTDTQYFGPGTRLTVL.

This clonotype occurred once. V is TRBV7-9 and J is TRBJ2-7; D is possibly TRBD2 (5 bases). The CDR3 is made up of 16 amino acids. V was cut by 0 bases and J by 3 bases, with 15 bases left in between. The V gene's germline CDR1 is SEHNR and CDR2 FQNEAQ (reference sequence). The CDR3 protein is CASSLAYEGPLYEQYF. The CDR3 bases are TGTGCCAGCAGCTTAGCTTACGAGGGTCCCCTCTACGAGCAGTACTTC.

This chain joins TRBV2 and TRBJ2-7; D assignment may be TRBD1 or TRBD2 (6 bases each). The V gene's germline CDR1 is SNHLY and CDR2 FYNNEI. V was trimmed by 11 bases and J by 1 base, leaving 9 bases between them. This CDR3 has 11 amino acids. CDR3 loop: CAGGTSYEQYF. The CDR3 DNA reads as TGTGCCGGAGGGACATCCTACGAGCAGTACTTC.

The chain employs TRBV5-4 and TRBJ2-5, with D maybe TRBD1 (6 bases). V was shortened by 4 bases and J by 3 bases, with 19 bases between the two germline ends. CDR1 and CDR2 (germline): SGHNT, YYREEE (reference sequence). CDR3 length: 16 amino acids. CDR3 amino acids: CASSTYRDNSEETQYF. The CDR3 nucleotides are TGTGCCAGCAGCACCTACCGGGACAATTCCGAAGAGACCCAGTACTTC.

This clonotype is a singleton in its sample. This chain connects TRBV9 to TRBJ2-1, with 8 bases lining up with TRBD2. Germline CDR1 SGDLS, CDR2 YYNGEE. The CDR3 is 16 residues long. V shed 7 bases and J 0 bases; nucleotides not matched to a gene: 9. The CDR3 region is CASGGGGPSSYNEQFF. The CDR3 coding sequence is TGTGCCAGCGGGGGCGGGGGGCCAAGCTCCTACAATGAGCAGTTCTTC.

This chain links TRBV19 with TRBJ2-1; 15 bases match TRBD2. The CDR3 is 19 amino acids. With V trimmed by 5 bases and J by 0 bases, 8 bases remained unmatched. The germline V gene has CDR1 LNHDA and CDR2 SQIVND (reference sequence). The CDR3 nucleotides read TGTGCCAGTAGTTATAGGACTAGCGGGGGGGTGAGCTCCTACAATGAGCAGTTCTTC. Its translation is CASSYRTSGGVSSYNEQFF.

The rearrangement links TRBV7-9 to TRBJ2-1, with D perhaps TRBD1 (6 bases). This CDR3 region has 12 residues. Germline-derived CDR1 and CDR2 are SEHNR and FQNEAQ (reference sequence). The V end lost 4 bases, the J end lost 9 bases, and 10 bases lay between the germline ends. As DNA, the CDR3 is TGTGCCAGCAGCTACAGGGTGGTTGAGCAGTTCTTC. Translated: CASSYRVVEQFF.

The rearrangement uses TRBV7-3 and TRBJ2-3; no clear D. Trimming took 5 bases from V and 4 from J, leaving 10 bases between them. The CDR3 is made up of 13 amino acids. Germline V gene data show CDR1 as SGHTA and CDR2 as FQGTGA. Here the CDR3 reads CASSPQNADTQYF. The CDR3 coding sequence is TGTGCCAGCAGCCCACAGAATGCAGATACGCAGTATTTT.

CDR3 nucleotide sequence: TGTGCCAGCAGCTTGTATAGGGCGATAGGGACCCAGTACTTC. The encoded protein is CASSLYRAIGTQYF. This chain links TRBV11-2 with TRBJ2-5; D call uncertain. V was trimmed by 3 bases and J by 7 bases, leaving 15 bases between them. This CDR3 is built from 14 residues. CDR1 and CDR2 (germline): SGHAT, FQNNGV.

V and J are TRBV15 and TRBJ2-5; possible D gene TRBD1, 5 bases. Germline V gene data show CDR1 as LNHNV and CDR2 as YYDKDF (reference sequence). The CDR3 spans 14 residues. V was pared by 5 bases and J by 1 base, with 11 bases between. The CDR3 coding sequence is TGTGCCACCAGCCAAGGGGCCCTCCAAGAGACCCAGTACTTC. Its translation is CATSQGALQETQYF.

The V call is TRBV5-1, the J call TRBJ2-3; 15 nucleotides line up with TRBD2. Unmatched junction bases numbered 7, after V lost 4 bases and J lost 4 bases. This CDR3 region has 17 residues. CDR1 SGHRS and CDR2 YFSETQ come from the germline V gene. The CDR3 spells CASSPGLAGGPSDTQYF. The CDR3 DNA reads as TGCGCCAGCAGCCCGGGACTAGCGGGGGGCCCCTCAGATACGCAGTATTTT.

The rearrangement joins TRBV9 to TRBJ1-5; D gene ambiguous. The germline V and J ends were trimmed by 4 bases and 2 bases, with 7 bases remaining between them. The CDR3 runs to 13 residues. Germline V CDR1 and CDR2: SGDLS, YYNGEE. CDR3: CASSSLGNQPQHF. CDR3 nucleotides: TGTGCCAGCAGCTCTTTGGGCAATCAGCCCCAGCATTTT.

The chain is built from TRBV7-9 and TRBJ2-3, with 12 bases fitting TRBD2. The CDR3 length is 16 residues. Germline lookup yields CDR1 SEHNR and CDR2 FQNEAQ (reference sequence). After removal of 5 bases from V and 0 bases from J, the junction contained 3 bases not matched to a gene. The CDR3 sequence is CASSTLAGGSTDTQYF. The CDR3, as DNA: TGTGCCAGCAGCACCCTAGCGGGGGGGAGCACAGATACGCAGTATTTT.

This clonotype was picked up one time. The chain couples TRBV20-1 to TRBJ2-7; D may match TRBD1 or TRBD2 (5 bases each). The germline gives CDR1 DFQATT, CDR2 SNEGSKA (reference sequence). V lost 2 bases and J lost 4, with 21 bases in between. CDR3 length: 16 residues. The CDR3, as DNA: TGCAGTGCTAGACCCATCTATAGCGAGTCAGGGTACGAGCAGTACTTC. Its protein product is CSARPIYSESGYEQYF.

The chain uses TRBV9 and TRBJ2-5, with D maybe TRBD1 (6 bases). The germline V gene encodes CDR1 SGDLS and CDR2 YYNGEE. The CDR3 extends over 14 amino acids. The V end was cut by 4 bases, the J end by 1 base, with 11 bases between. DNA of the CDR3: TGTGCCAGCAGCCCGGACAGCCTCCAAGAGACCCAGTACTTC. Protein sequence: CASSPDSLQETQYF.

The V gene is TRBV11-1, the J gene TRBJ2-2, with D possibly TRBD1 on 6 matching bases. Germline lookup yields CDR1 SGHAT and CDR2 FQDESV (reference sequence). The CDR3 contains 15 residues. V lost 7 bases and J 0 bases, leaving 12 bases between the germline ends. The CDR3 is CASTAGTTNTGELFF. The CDR3 DNA sequence: TGTGCCAGCACCGCCGGGACAACGAACACCGGGGAGCTGTTTTTT.

The chain uses TRBV12-3 or TRBV12-4 and TRBJ2-7, with D tentatively TRBD2 (6 bases). V gave up 3 bases and J gave up 6 bases, with 9 bases separating them. This CDR3 is 12 amino acids long. CDR3 in amino acids: CASSFAGSEQYF. The CDR3 nucleotides are TGTGCCAGCAGTTTCGCCGGGAGCGAGCAGTACTTC.

This chain joins TRBV12-3 or TRBV12-4 and TRBJ2-2, with TRBD1 identical over 8 bases. The J segment lost 4 bases and the V segment lost 5 bases, leaving 3 bases of the junction unmatched. CDR3 size: 14 residues. The CDR3 DNA sequence: TGTGCCAGCAGTCAGGGGGCTCTCACCGGGGAGCTGTTTTTT. Translated, it gives CASSQGALTGELFF.

The rearrangement links TRBV7-8 to TRBJ1-6, with a possible D match to TRBD1 (6 bases). From germline, CDR1 is SGHVS and CDR2 FQNEAQ. The V end lost 4 bases, the J end lost 7 bases, and 17 bases lay between the germline ends. CDR3 length: 16 amino acids. The CDR3 DNA reads as TGTGCCAGCAGCTCAGAACAGGGTTTGGGAAATTCACCCCTCCACTTT. Translated, it gives CASSSEQGLGNSPLHF.